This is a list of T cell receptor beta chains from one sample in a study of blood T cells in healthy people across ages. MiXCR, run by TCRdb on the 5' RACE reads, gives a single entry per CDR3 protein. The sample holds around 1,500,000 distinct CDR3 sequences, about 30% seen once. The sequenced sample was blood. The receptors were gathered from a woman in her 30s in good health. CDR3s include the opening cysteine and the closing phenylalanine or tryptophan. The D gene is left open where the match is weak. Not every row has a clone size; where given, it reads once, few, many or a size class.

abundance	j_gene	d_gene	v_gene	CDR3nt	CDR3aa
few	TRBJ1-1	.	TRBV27	TGTGCCAGCAGTTTACACAGGGCCATTCAACAGAACACTGAAGCTTTCTTT	CASSLHRAIQQNTEAFF
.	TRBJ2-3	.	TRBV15	TGTGCCACCAGCAGGAGTAGCACAGATACGCAGTATTTT	CATSRSSTDTQYF
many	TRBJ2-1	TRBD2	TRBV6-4	TGTGCCAGCAGTGTACTAGCGGGAGAAAGGAATGAGCAGTTCTTC	CASSVLAGERNEQFF
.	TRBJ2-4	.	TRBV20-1	TGCAGTGCTAAAACACGGGATGCTCTAACCTACAATGAGCAGTACTTC	CSAKTRDALTYNEQYF
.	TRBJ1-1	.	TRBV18	TGTGCCAGCACCGGGGGAAGGAACACTGAAGCTTTCTTT	CASTGGRNTEAFF
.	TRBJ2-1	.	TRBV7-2	TGTGCCAGCAGCTTTACCCCACTAGTGAATGAGCAGTTCTTC	CASSFTPLVNEQFF
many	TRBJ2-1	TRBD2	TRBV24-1	TGTGCCACCAGTCCTCGGACTAGCGGTGAGCAGTTCTTC	CATSPRTSGEQFF
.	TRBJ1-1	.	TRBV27	TGTGCCAGCAGTTTCGACAGCACGAACACTGAAGTTTTCTTT	CASSFDSTNTEVFF
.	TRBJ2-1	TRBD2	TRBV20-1	TGCAGTGCTGGGAATGGGGGGGACAATGAGCAGTTCTTC	CSAGNGGDNEQFF
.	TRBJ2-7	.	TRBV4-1	TGCACCAGCAGCCAAGGGAAGGTCTCCTACGAGCAGTACTTC	CTSSQGKVSYEQYF
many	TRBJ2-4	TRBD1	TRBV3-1	TGTGCCAGCAGCCAAGGGACAGGGAGGAACATTCAGTACTTC	CASSQGTGRNIQYF
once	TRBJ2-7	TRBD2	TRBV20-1	TGCAGTGCTAGAGGGGCTAGCGGGTATACCTACGAGCAGTACTTC	CSARGASGYTYEQYF
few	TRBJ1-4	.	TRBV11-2	TGTGCCAGCAGCTTAGTCTTGGCAACTAATGAAAAACTGTTTTTT	CASSLVLATNEKLFF
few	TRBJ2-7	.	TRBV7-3	TGTGCCCCATCCCACTACGAGCAGTACTTC	CAPSHYEQYF
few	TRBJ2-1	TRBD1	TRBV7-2	TGTGCCAGCAGCTTAGAGAGTCCCGGGACAGGGGCCAATGAGCAGTTCTTC	CASSLESPGTGANEQFF
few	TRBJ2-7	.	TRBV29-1	TGCAGCGTTGATGCCGGGCTCTACGAGCAGTACTTC	CSVDAGLYEQYF
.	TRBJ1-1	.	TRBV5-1	TGCGCCAGCAGCTTGGCGGAGGTGAGCACTGAAGCTTTCTTT	CASSLAEVSTEAFF
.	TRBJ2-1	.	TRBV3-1	TGTGCCAGCAGCCACGGGGTGGAAACATCGGAGCAGTTCTTC	CASSHGVETSEQFF
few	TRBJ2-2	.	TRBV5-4	TGTGCCAGCAGCCTGGGGGTTAGCGCCGGGGAGCTGTTTTTT	CASSLGVSAGELFF
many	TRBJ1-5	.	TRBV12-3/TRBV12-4	TGTGCCAGCAGTCGGACAGCTAATCAGCCCCAGCATTTT	CASSRTANQPQHF
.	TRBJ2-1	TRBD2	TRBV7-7	TGTGCCAGCAACTTACACCCCACTAGCGGTCCCAATGAGCAGTTCTTC	CASNLHPTSGPNEQFF
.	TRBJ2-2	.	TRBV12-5	TGTGCTAGTGGTTTGCCCTCACAGGGCGCCGGGGAGCTGTTTTTT	CASGLPSQGAGELFF
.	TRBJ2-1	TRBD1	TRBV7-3	TGTGCCAGCAGCAAACAGGGGGCTAACTACAATGAGCAGTTCTTC	CASSKQGANYNEQFF
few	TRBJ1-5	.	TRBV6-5	TGTGCCAGCAGTTACTTCGAACAGACAAGCAATCAGCCCCAGCATTTT	CASSYFEQTSNQPQHF
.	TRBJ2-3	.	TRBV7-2	TGTGCCAGCAGCTTGATGGGGGAGTCTATAGATACGCAGTATTTT	CASSLMGESIDTQYF
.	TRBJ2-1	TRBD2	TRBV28	TGTGCCAGCAGTGTGCTTCGGCTAGCGGGGGACAATGAGCAGTTCTTC	CASSVLRLAGDNEQFF
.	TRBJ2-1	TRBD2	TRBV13	TGTGCCAGCGGCTTACGCCTAGCGGGGCTCAATGAGCAGTTCTTC	CASGLRLAGLNEQFF
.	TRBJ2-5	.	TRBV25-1	TGTGCCAGCAGTGAATACTCCGCCTGGTACCAAGAGACCCAGTACTTC	CASSEYSAWYQETQYF
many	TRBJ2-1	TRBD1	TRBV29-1	TGCAGCGTCGGAACTCAGGGGGACGAGCAGTTCTTC	CSVGTQGDEQFF
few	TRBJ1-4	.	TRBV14	TGTGCCAGCAGCGACAGCCTAGGGGAAAAACTGTTTTTT	CASSDSLGEKLFF
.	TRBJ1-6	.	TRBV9	TGTGCCAGCAGCGTAGGGGGGAACCCCTATAATTCACCCCTCCACTTT	CASSVGGNPYNSPLHF
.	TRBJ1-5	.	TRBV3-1	TGTGCCAGCAGCCAAGTTGCCGGGGATCAGCCCCAGCATTTT	CASSQVAGDQPQHF
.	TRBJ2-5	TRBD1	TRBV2	TGTGCCAGCTCCTATCTCGGACAGGGGATGGAGACCCAGTACTTC	CASSYLGQGMETQYF
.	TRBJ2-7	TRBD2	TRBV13	TGTGCCAGCAGCCCCCCCTCTCTAGCGGGGGGGATCTACGAGCAGTACTTC	CASSPPSLAGGIYEQYF
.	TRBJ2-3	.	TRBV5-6	TGTGCCAGCAGCACATGGACAAGGTTAGCAGATACGCAGTATTTT	CASSTWTRLADTQYF
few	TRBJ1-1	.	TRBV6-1	TGTGCCAGCAGTGAATGGCATGAAGCTTTCTTT	CASSEWHEAFF
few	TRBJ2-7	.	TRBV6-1	TGTGCCAGCAGTGAAAGAGGGGCGGCGAACCCCTACGAGCAGTACTTC	CASSERGAANPYEQYF
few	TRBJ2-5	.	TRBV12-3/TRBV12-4	TGTGCCAGCAGTGGGACGAGGCCAGAGACCCAGTACTTC	CASSGTRPETQYF
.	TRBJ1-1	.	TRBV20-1	TGCAGTGCTAGATGGACAGATGAAGCTTTCTTT	CSARWTDEAFF
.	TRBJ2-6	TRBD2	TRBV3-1	TGTGCCAGCAGTGATACGGGGGGGGGCGCCTTCGGGGCCAACGTCCTGACTTTC	CASSDTGGGAFGANVLTF
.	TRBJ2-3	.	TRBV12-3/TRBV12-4	TGTGCCAGCAGTTTCTTCCCCCGGAGGGGGGGCACAGATACGCAGTATTTT	CASSFFPRRGGTDTQYF
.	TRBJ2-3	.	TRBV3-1	TGTGCCAGCAGCCAAGATGCGGGGCTTTACACAGATACGCAGTATTTT	CASSQDAGLYTDTQYF